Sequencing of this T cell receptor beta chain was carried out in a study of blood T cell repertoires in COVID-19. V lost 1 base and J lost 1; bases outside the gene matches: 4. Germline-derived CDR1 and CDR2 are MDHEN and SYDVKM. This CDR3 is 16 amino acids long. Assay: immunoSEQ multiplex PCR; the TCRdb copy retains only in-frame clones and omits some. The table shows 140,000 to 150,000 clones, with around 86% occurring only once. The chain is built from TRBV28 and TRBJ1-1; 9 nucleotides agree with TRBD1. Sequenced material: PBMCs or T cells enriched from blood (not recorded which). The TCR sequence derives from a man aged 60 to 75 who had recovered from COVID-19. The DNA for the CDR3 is TGTGCCAGCAGTTTATCTTGGACAGGGGCGAACACTGAAGCTTTCTTT. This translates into CASSLSWTGANTEAFF.